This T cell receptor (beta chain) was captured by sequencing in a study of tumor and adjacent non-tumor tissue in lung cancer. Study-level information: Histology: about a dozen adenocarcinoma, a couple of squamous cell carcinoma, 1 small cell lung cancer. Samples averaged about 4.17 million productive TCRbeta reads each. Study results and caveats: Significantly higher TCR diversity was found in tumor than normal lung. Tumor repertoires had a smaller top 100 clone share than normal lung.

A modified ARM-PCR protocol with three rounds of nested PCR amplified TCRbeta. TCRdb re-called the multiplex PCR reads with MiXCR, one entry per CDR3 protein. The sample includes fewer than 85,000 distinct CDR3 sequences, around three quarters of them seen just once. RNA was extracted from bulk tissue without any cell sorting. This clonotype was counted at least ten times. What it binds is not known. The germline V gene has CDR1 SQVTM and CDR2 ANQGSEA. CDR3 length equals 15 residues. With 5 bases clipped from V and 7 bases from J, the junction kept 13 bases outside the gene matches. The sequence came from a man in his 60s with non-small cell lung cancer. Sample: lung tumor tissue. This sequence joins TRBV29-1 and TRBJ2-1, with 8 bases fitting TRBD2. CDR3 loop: CSVPQLAGSGNEQFF. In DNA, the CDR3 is TGCAGCGTTCCACAATTAGCGGGATCTGGGAATGAGCAGTTCTTC.